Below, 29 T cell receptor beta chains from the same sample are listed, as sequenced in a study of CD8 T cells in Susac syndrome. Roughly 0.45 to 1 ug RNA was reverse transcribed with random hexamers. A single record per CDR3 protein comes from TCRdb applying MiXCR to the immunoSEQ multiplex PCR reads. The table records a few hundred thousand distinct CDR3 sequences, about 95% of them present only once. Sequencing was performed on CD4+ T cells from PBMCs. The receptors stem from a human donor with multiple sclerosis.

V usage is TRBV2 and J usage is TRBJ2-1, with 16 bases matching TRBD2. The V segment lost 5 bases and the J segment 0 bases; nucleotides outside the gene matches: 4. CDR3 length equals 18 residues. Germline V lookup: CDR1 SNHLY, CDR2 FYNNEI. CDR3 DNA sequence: TGTGCCAGCAGTCCGGGACTAGCGGGAGGGATCTCCTACAATGAGCAGTTCTTC. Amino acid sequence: CASSPGLAGGISYNEQFF.

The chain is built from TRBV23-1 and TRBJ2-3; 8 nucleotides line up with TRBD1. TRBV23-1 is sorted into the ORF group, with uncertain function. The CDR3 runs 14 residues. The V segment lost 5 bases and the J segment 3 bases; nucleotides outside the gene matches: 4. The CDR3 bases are TGCGCCAGCAGTTGGACAGGGAAAACAGATACGCAGTATTTT. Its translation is CASSWTGKTDTQYF.

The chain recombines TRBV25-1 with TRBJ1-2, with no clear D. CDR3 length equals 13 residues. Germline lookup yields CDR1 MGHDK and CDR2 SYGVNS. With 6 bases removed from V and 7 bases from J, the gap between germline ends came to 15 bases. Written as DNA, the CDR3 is TGTGCCAGCAGGGCCGGCAACCTTCGTGGCTACACCTTC. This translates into CASRAGNLRGYTF.

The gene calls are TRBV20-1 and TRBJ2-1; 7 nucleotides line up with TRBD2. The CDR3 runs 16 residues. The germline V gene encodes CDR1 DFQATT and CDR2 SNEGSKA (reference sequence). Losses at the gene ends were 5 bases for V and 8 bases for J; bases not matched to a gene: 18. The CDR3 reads CSAESILRERLDEQFF. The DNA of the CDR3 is TGCAGTGCTGAGTCGATTTTGCGGGAGAGGTTAGATGAGCAGTTCTTC.

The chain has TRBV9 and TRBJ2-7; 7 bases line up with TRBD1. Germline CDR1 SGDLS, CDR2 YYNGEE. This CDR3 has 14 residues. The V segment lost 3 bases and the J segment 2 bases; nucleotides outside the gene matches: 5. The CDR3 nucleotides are TGTGCCAGCAGCGCGAAGACAGGGACCTACGAGCAGTACTTC. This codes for CASSAKTGTYEQYF.

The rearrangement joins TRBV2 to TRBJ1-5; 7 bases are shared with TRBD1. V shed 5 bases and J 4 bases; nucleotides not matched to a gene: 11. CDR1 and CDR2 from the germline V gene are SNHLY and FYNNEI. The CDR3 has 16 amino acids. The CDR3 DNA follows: TGTGCCAGCAGTCTGTTGACAGGGATTGTAAATCAGCCCCAGCATTTT. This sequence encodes CASSLLTGIVNQPQHF.

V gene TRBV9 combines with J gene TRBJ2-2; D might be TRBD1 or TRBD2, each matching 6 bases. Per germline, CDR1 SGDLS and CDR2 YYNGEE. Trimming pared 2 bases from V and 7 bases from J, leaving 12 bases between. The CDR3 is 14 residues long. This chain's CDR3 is CASSVEGGFGELFF. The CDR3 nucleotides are TGTGCCAGCAGCGTCGAGGGGGGCTTCGGGGAGCTGTTTTTT.

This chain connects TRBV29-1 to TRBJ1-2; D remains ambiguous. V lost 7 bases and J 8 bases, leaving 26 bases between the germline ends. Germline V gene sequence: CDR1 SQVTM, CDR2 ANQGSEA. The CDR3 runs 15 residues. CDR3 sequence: CSAATDGRLSGGYTF. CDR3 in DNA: TGCAGCGCCGCGACCGACGGGCGTTTGAGCGGCGGCTACACCTTC.

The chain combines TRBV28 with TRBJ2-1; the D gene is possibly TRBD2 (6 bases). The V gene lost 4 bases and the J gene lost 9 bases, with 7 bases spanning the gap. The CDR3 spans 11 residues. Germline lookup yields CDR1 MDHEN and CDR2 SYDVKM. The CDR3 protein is CASSSEGEQFF. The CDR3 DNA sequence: TGTGCCAGCAGTTCGGAGGGTGAGCAGTTCTTC.

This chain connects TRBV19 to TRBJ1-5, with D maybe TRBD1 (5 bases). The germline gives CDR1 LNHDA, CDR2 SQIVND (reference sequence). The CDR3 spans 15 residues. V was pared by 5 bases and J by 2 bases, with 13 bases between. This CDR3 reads CASSPQGLGNQPQHF. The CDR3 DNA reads TGTGCCAGTAGTCCCCAGGGACTGGGCAATCAGCCCCAGCATTTT.

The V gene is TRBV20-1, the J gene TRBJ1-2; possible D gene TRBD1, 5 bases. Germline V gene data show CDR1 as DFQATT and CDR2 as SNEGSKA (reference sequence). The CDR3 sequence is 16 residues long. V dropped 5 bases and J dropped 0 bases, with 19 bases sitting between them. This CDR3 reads CSAPEMGRTPNYGYTF. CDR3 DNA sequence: TGCAGTGCTCCAGAGATGGGGAGGACACCTAACTATGGCTACACCTTC.

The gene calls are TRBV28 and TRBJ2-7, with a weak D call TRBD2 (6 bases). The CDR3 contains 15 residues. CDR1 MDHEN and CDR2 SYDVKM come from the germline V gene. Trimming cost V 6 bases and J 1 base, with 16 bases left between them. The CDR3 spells CASRLPRGGSYEQYF. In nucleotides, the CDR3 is TGTGCCAGCAGGCTCCCCCGGGGAGGATCCTACGAGCAGTACTTC.

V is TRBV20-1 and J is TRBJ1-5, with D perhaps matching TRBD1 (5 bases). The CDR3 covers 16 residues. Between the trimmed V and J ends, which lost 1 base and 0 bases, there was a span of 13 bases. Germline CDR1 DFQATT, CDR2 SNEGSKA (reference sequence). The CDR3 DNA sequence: TGCAGTGCTAGAGCGGGTGGGGGTTATAGCAATCAGCCCCAGCATTTT. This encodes CSARAGGGYSNQPQHF.

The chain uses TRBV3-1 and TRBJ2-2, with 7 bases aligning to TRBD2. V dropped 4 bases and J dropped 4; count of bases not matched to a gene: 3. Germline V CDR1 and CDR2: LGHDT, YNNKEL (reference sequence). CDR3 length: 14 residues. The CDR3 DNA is TGTGCCAGCAGCCCCCCTAGCGGCACCGGGGAGCTGTTTTTT. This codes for CASSPPSGTGELFF. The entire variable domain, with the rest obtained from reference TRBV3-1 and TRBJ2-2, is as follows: DTAVSQTPKYLVTQMGNDKSIKCEQNLGHDTMYWYKQDSKKFLKIMFSYNNKELIINETVPNRFSPKSPDKAHLNLHINSLELGDSAVYFCASSPPSGTGELFFGEGSRLTVL.

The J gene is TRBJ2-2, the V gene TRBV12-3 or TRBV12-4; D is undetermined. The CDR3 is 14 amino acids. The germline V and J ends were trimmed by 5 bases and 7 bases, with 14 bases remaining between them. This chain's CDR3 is CASSNPMVHGELFF. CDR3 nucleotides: TGTGCCAGCAGTAACCCGATGGTTCACGGGGAGCTGTTTTTT.

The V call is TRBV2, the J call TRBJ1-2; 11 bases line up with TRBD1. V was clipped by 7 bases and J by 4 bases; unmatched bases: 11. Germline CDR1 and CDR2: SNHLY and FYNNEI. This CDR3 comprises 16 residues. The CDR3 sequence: CASTLDRGHVAYGYTF. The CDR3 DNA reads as TGTGCCAGCACTTTGGACAGGGGGCATGTAGCCTATGGCTACACCTTC.

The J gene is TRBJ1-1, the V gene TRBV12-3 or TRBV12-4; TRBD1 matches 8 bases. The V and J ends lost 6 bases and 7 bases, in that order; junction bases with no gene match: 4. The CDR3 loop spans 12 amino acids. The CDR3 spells CASSRTGFEAFF. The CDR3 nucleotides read TGTGCCAGCAGCCGGACAGGGTTTGAAGCTTTCTTT.

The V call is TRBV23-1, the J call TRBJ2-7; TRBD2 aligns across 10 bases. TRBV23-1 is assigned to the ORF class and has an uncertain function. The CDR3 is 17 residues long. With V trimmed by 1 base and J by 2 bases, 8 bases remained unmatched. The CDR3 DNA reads TGCGCCAGCAGTCAATGGGATGGACTAGCGGACGCCTACGAGCAGTACTTC. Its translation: CASSQWDGLADAYEQYF.

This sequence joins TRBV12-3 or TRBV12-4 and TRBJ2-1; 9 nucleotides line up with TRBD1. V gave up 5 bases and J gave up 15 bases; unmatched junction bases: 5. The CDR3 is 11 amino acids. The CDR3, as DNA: TGTGCCAGCAGTCCCGGGACAGGGTCGTTCTTC. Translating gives CASSPGTGSFF.

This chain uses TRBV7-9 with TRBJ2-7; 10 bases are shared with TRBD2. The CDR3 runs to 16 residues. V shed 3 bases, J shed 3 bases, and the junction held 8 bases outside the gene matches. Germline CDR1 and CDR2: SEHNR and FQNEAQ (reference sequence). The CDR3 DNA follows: TGTGCCAGCAGCTTCGGGCTAGCGGGAGTAATCTACGAGCAGTACTTC. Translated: CASSFGLAGVIYEQYF.

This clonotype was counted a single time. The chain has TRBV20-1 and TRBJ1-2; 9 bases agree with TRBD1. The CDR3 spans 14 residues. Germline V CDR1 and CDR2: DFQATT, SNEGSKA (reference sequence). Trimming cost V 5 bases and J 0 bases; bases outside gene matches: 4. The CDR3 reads CSAFWTGANYGYTF. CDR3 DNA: TGCAGTGCTTTCTGGACAGGGGCTAACTATGGCTACACCTTC.

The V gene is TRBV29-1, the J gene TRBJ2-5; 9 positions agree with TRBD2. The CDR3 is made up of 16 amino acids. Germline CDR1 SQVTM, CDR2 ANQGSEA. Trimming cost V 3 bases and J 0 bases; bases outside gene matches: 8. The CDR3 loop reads CSVEPAGGVYQETQYF. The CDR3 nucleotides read TGCAGCGTTGAGCCAGCGGGAGGCGTCTACCAAGAGACCCAGTACTTC.

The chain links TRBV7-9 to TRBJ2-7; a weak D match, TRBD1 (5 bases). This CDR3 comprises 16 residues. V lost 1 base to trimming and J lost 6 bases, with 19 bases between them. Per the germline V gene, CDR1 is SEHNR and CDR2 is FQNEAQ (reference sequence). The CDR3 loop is CASSLVSGWGSREQYF. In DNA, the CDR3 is TGTGCCAGCAGCTTAGTTTCAGGGTGGGGTTCGCGCGAGCAGTACTTC.

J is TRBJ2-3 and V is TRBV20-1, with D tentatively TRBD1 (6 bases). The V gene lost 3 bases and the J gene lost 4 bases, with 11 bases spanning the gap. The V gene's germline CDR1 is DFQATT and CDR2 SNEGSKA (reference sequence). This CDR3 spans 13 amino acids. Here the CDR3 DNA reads TGCAGTGCTAGCCACAGGGTCGCAGATACGCAGTATTTT. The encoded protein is CSASHRVADTQYF.

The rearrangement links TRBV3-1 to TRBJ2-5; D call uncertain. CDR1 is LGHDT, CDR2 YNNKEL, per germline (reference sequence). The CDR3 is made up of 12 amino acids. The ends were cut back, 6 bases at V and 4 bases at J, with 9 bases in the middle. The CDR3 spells CASSTHGETQYF. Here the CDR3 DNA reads TGTGCCAGCAGTACTCACGGAGAGACCCAGTACTTC.

CDR3 in amino acids: CATSRIGTAQNIQYF. DNA of the CDR3: TGTGCCACCAGCAGAATCGGGACAGCACAAAACATTCAGTACTTC. The chain employs TRBV15 and TRBJ2-4; 7 nucleotides align to TRBD1. Germline CDR1 reads LNHNV; CDR2 reads YYDKDF (reference sequence). There are 15 residues in the CDR3. Germline trimming cut 2 bases from V and 5 bases from J; bases unmatched to any gene: 6.

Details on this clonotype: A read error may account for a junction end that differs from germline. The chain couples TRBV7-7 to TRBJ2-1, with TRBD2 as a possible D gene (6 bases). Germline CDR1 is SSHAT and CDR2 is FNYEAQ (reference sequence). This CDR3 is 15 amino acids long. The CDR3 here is CASSLDIGGYNEQFF. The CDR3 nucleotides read TGTGCTAGCAGCTTAGATATCGGGGGCTACAATGAGCAGTTCTTC. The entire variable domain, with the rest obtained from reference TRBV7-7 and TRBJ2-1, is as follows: GAGVSQSPRYKVTKRGQDVTLRCDPISSHATLYWYQQALGQGPEFLTYFNYEAQPDKSGLPSDRFSAERPEGSISTLTIQRTEQRDSAMYRCASSLDIGGYNEQFFGPGTRLTVL.

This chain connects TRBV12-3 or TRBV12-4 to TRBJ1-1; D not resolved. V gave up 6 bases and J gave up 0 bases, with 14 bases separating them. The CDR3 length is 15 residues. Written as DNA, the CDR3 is TGTGCCAGCAGACCCGAAGGCAATCTGAACACTGAAGCTTTCTTT. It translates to CASRPEGNLNTEAFF.

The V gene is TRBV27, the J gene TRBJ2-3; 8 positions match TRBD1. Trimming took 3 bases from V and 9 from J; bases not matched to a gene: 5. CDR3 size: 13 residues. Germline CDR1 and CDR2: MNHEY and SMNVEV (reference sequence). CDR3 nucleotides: TGTGCCAGCAGTTTCCACGGGACAGGCACGCAGTATTTT. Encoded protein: CASSFHGTGTQYF.